This entry features one T cell receptor (beta chain) sequence. The antigen remains undetermined. CD8 cells classed as naive were CD45RO-negative and positively selected for CCR7, excluding terminally differentiated effector memory CD45RA+ cells. V lost 5 bases and J lost 1, with 14 bases in between. CDR1 and CDR2 from the germline V gene are SQVTM and ANQGSEA. The CDR3 has 14 amino acids. The method was immunoSEQ multiplex PCR; TCRdb's version includes in-frame clones alone and lacks a portion of them. The sample has around 700,000 clones, just over 90% seen once; the top ten hold approximately 22%. The data belong to a study of shared clonotypes between healthy human individuals. Points from the study as a whole: Large sequencing depth failed to make sorted-subset sequencing complete, rarefaction showed. Roughly 5% of naive CD4 clonotypes were common to a handful of donors. Deeper or shallower sequencing was expected to change how clonotypes are shared among donors. The low donor count limited represented genetic and exposure-history diversity.

This sequence joins TRBV29-1 and TRBJ1-2; unclear D gene. The sample comprised naive CD8+ T cells sorted from blood. This clonotype was obtained from a man between 25 and 39 years old in good health. CDR3 sequence reads: CSVLLQEINYGYTF. CDR3 sequence (DNA): TGCAGCGTTCTTTTGCAGGAGATTAACTATGGCTACACCTTC.